What follows describes a single T cell receptor beta chain. Its antigen is as yet unknown. Sequencing was performed with immunoSEQ multiplex PCR; in TCRdb, only in-frame clones are kept and a portion is missing. Here the sample spans 8,500 to 14,000 clones, about 70% being singletons. The source of the sample is a study of T cell repertoires in ileal Crohn's disease. Study as a whole: All patients had surgery for stricturing (61%) or penetrating (about 39%) disease.

Points from the study as a whole: Clonality above 26.8% at surgery always came with endoscopic recurrence.

This TCR was sampled from an adult with Crohn's disease. Sequenced input: ileal tissue.

For the CDR3, the DNA is TGTGCCAGCAGCCAGGCAGGGGGCTCTGGAAACACCATATATTTT. Amino acid sequence: CASSQAGGSGNTIYF. The rearrangement uses TRBV5-4 and TRBJ1-3, with 7 bases that match TRBD1. The V and J ends lost 4 bases and 0 bases, in that order; junction bases with no gene match: 4. The CDR3 has 15 amino acids. Germline-derived CDR1 and CDR2 are SGHNT and YYREEE (reference sequence).